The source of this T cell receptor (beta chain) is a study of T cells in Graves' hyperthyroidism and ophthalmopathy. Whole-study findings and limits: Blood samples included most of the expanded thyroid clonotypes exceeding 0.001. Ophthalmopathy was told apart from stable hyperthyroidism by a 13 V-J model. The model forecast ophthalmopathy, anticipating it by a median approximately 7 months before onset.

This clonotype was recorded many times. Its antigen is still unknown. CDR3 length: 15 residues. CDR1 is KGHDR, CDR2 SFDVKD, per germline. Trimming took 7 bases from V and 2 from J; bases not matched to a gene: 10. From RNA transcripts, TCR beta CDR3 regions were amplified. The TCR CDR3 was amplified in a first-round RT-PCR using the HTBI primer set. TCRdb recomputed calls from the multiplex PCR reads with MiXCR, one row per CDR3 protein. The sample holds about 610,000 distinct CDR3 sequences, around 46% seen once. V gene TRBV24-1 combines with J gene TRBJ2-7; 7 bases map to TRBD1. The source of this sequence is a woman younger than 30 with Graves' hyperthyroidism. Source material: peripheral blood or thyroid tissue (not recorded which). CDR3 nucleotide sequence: TGTGCCACCAGCGACACCGGGACAGCTCCCTACGAGCAGTACTTC. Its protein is CATSDTGTAPYEQYF.